Presented here are 20 T cell receptor beta chains from one specimen sequenced in a study of shared clonotypes between healthy human individuals. Some clones are missing from TCRdb's copy, which holds only in-frame ones; the method was immunoSEQ multiplex PCR. The sample holds some 500,000 clones; 90% to 97% are singletons and the top ten take about 0.064%. The sample comprised naive CD4+ T cells sorted from blood. Specified subset: CD45RA+ positively selected. These receptors all come from a young woman in good health.

The chain employs TRBV7-2 and TRBJ2-2; a possible D gene is TRBD2 (6 bases). The CDR3 is 17 residues long. Trimming took off 2 bases at V and 0 bases at J, with 13 bases between the two ends. Germline CDR1 and CDR2: SGHTA and FQGNSA. CDR3 in DNA: TGTGCCAGCAGCTTAAATTTCGGGAGAGCGAACACCGGGGAGCTGTTTTTT. This encodes CASSLNFGRANTGELFF.

The chain employs TRBV6-1 and TRBJ1-5; D unclear. Per germline, CDR1 MNHNS and CDR2 SASEGT. Trimming shortened V by 6 bases and J by 3 bases, and 15 bases separated the two germline ends. CDR3 size: 15 residues. CDR3 residues: CASSRGRSANQPQHF. Written as DNA, the CDR3 is TGTGCCAGCAGCAGAGGCAGGTCTGCCAATCAGCCCCAGCATTTT.

This clone was detected a few times. This chain joins TRBV5-1 and TRBJ2-3; D gene uncertain. CDR3 length: 12 residues. CDR1 SGHRS and CDR2 YFSETQ come from the germline V gene. The germline V and J ends were trimmed by 4 bases and 9 bases, with 12 bases remaining between them. CDR3 in DNA: TGCGCCAGCAGCGTGGCTGCGGAAACGCAGTATTTT. Translating gives CASSVAAETQYF. The whole variable domain, filled in from reference TRBV5-1 and TRBJ2-3, reads KAGVTQTPRYLIKTRGQQVTLSCSPISGHRSVSWYQQTPGQGLQFLFEYFSETQRNKGNFPGRFSGRQFSNSRSEMNVSTLELGDSALYLCASSVAAETQYFGPGTRLTVL.

The V call is TRBV5-8, the J call TRBJ2-5; either TRBD1 or TRBD2 may fit D (6 bases each). Germline CDR1 reads SGHTS; CDR2 reads YDEGEE. V gave up 4 bases and J gave up 3 bases, with 19 bases separating them. There are 16 residues in the CDR3. The CDR3 coding sequence is TGTGCCAGCAGCACATCGAGGGGGGTTAGAAAAGAGACCCAGTACTTC. Translated, it gives CASSTSRGVRKETQYF.

The table lists this clone with a few counts. The sample carries other DNA sequences with the same CDR3. In DNA form, the CDR3 reads TGTGCCAGCAGCTTAGGACAGAGCTCTGGAAACACCATATATTTT. Protein sequence: CASSLGQSSGNTIYF. This sequence joins TRBV7-9 and TRBJ1-3; TRBD1 is a possible D gene (5 bases). Trimming shortened V by 1 base and J by 0 bases, and 7 bases separated the two germline ends. Germline values: CDR1 SEHNR, CDR2 FQNEAQ (reference sequence). This CDR3 spans 15 amino acids. Full variable domain (outside the CDR3, taken from reference TRBV7-9 and TRBJ1-3): DTGVSQNPRHKITKRGQNVTFRCDPISEHNRLYWYRQTLGQGPEFLTYFQNEAQLEKSRLLSDRFSAERPKGSFSTLEIQRTEQGDSAMYLCASSLGQSSGNTIYFGEGSWLTVV.

The chain links TRBV19 to TRBJ2-5, with 8 nucleotides matching TRBD2. With 5 bases clipped from V and 4 bases from J, the junction kept 12 bases outside the gene matches. Germline V lookup: CDR1 LNHDA, CDR2 SQIVND (reference sequence). The CDR3 runs 16 residues. CDR3 sequence reads: CASSVSAGTRLETQYF. CDR3 nucleotides: TGTGCCAGTAGTGTCAGCGCCGGGACTAGACTAGAGACCCAGTACTTC. The complete variable domain, with remaining parts taken from reference TRBV19 and TRBJ2-5, reads DGGITQSPKYLFRKEGQNVTLSCEQNLNHDAMYWYRQDPGQGLRLIYYSQIVNDFQKGDIAEGYSVSREKKESFPLTVTSAQKNPTAFYLCASSVSAGTRLETQYFGPGTRLLVL.

The chain combines TRBV10-3 with TRBJ1-2; TRBD1 is a possible D gene (5 bases). Germline values: CDR1 ENHRY, CDR2 SYGVKD. Trimming stripped 0 bases from V and 9 bases from J, with 14 bases between. This CDR3 has 14 amino acids. CDR3 sequence: CAISESEQVWCYTF. The CDR3 nucleotides are TGTGCCATCAGTGAGTCGGAACAGGTTTGGTGCTACACCTTC.

V and J are TRBV25-1 and TRBJ1-1; possibly TRBD1 for D (6 bases). This CDR3 contains 14 residues. CDR1 MGHDK and CDR2 SYGVNS come from the germline V gene. V lost 3 bases and J lost 3, with 11 bases in between. In DNA form, the CDR3 reads TGTGCCAGCAGTGACAGGGGAGCGGACACTGAAGCTTTCTTT. This gives the protein CASSDRGADTEAFF. The whole variable domain, filled in from reference TRBV25-1 and TRBJ1-1, reads EADIYQTPRYLVIGTGKKITLECSQTMGHDKMYWYQQDPGMELHLIHYSYGVNSTEKGDLSSESTVSRIRTEHFPLTLESARPSHTSQYLCASSDRGADTEAFFGQGTRLTVV.

The DNA of the CDR3 is TGTGCCAGCAGTGCACACGGACCCAGCTACGAGCAGTACTTC. Residues: CASSAHGPSYEQYF. The chain carries TRBV28 and TRBJ2-7; D is unresolved. CDR3 size: 14 residues. V was pared by 5 bases and J by 3 bases, with 14 bases between. Germline CDR1 and CDR2: MDHEN and SYDVKM.

This chain joins TRBV7-2 and TRBJ2-3, with 10 bases fitting TRBD1. With V trimmed by 2 bases and J by 3 bases, 5 bases remained unmatched. Germline values: CDR1 SGHTA, CDR2 FQGNSA. This CDR3 has 16 residues. CDR3 sequence reads: CASSLRQGALTDTQYF. The CDR3 DNA reads as TGTGCCAGCAGCTTACGACAGGGGGCGTTGACAGATACGCAGTATTTT.

The rearrangement joins TRBV27 to TRBJ1-3; TRBD1 aligns across 9 bases. V shed 8 bases and J 2 bases; nucleotides not matched to a gene: 7. In germline, CDR1 is MNHEY, CDR2 SMNVEV (reference sequence). The CDR3 totals 15 residues. This chain's CDR3 is CASSRTGGAGNTIYF. The CDR3 nucleotides read TGTGCCAGCTCGCGAACAGGGGGCGCTGGAAACACCATATATTTT.

V and J are TRBV28 and TRBJ1-2; D ambiguous. The V and J ends lost 5 bases and 1 base respectively, with 14 bases between them. CDR1 and CDR2 from the germline V gene are MDHEN and SYDVKM. The CDR3 has 15 residues. The CDR3 spells CASSRSTPNNYGYTF. DNA of the CDR3: TGTGCCAGCAGTCGATCTACACCAAATAACTATGGCTACACCTTC.

The chain has TRBV18 and TRBJ2-1, with 7 nucleotides matching TRBD2. Looked up from germline, CDR1 is KGHSH and CDR2 is LQKENI. The CDR3 length is 16 residues. V gave up 4 bases and J gave up 3 bases; unmatched junction bases: 9. CDR3 in DNA: TGTGCCAGCTCACTCTCTAGCGGCCCCCGCTACAATGAGCAGTTCTTC. Translating gives CASSLSSGPRYNEQFF. Looking up the rest from reference TRBV18 and TRBJ2-1 gives the full variable domain: NAGVMQNPRHLVRRRGQEARLRCSPMKGHSHVYWYRQLPEEGLKFMVYLQKENIIDESGMPKERFSAEFPKEGPSILRIQQVVRGDSAAYFCASSLSSGPRYNEQFFGPGTRLTVL.

This chain links TRBV7-8 with TRBJ1-4; the D gene is possibly TRBD1 (5 bases). Germline assignment: CDR1 SGHVS and CDR2 FQNEAQ. This CDR3 has 15 amino acids. V lost 1 base to trimming and J lost 8 bases, with 14 bases between them. Here the CDR3 DNA reads TGTGCCAGCAGCTTAGACCAGGGCGGGTCAGAAAAACTGTTTTTT. Its translation: CASSLDQGGSEKLFF. The whole variable domain, remainder taken from reference TRBV7-8 and TRBJ1-4, is GAGVSQSPRYKVAKRGQDVALRCDPISGHVSLFWYQQALGQGPEFLTYFQNEAQLDKSGLPSDRFFAERPEGSVSTLKIQRTQQEDSAVYLCASSLDQGGSEKLFFGSGTQLSVL.

J is TRBJ2-7 and V is TRBV5-4, with D possibly being TRBD1 (5 bases). V was cut by 2 bases and J by 2 bases, with 8 bases left in between. Per germline, CDR1 SGHNT and CDR2 YYREEE (reference sequence). The CDR3 runs to 13 residues. CDR3 protein: CASSFQGPYEQYF. The CDR3 region has the DNA TGTGCCAGCAGCTTTCAGGGCCCCTACGAGCAGTACTTC.

The J gene is TRBJ1-3, the V gene TRBV6-1, with D unclear. The V end was cut by 6 bases, the J end by 1 base, with 7 bases between. Looked up from germline, CDR1 is MNHNS and CDR2 is SASEGT. The CDR3 is made up of 13 amino acids. CDR3 loop: CASRSSSGNTIYF. The CDR3 DNA is TGTGCCAGCAGGTCCTCTTCTGGAAACACCATATATTTT.

The chain recombines TRBV7-9 with TRBJ2-3; TRBD2 matches at 11 bases. This CDR3 has 17 amino acids. Germline CDR1 is SEHNR and CDR2 is FQNEAQ (reference sequence). Unmatched junction bases numbered 10, after V lost 5 bases and J lost 3 bases. In nucleotides, the CDR3 is TGTGCCAGCAGCAAACAAACCGGGACTAGCGGAACAGATACGCAGTATTTT. Amino acid sequence: CASSKQTGTSGTDTQYF.

The genes are TRBV27 and TRBJ2-7; D perhaps matches TRBD2 (6 bases). The ends were cut back, 2 bases at V and 5 bases at J, with 16 bases in the middle. The CDR3 is 15 residues long. CDR1 is MNHEY, CDR2 SMNVEV, per germline (reference sequence). CDR3 loop: CASSLRGREAHEQYF. The DNA of the CDR3 is TGTGCCAGCAGTTTAAGGGGCAGGGAGGCCCACGAGCAGTACTTC.

This sequence joins TRBV18 and TRBJ1-1; no clear D gene. Between the trimmed V and J ends, which lost 3 bases and 1 base, there was a span of 15 bases. The V gene's germline CDR1 is KGHSH and CDR2 LQKENI. The CDR3 totals 16 residues. The CDR3 here is CASSPSWVPRNTEAFF. CDR3 nucleotide sequence: TGTGCCAGCTCACCTTCGTGGGTACCAAGGAACACTGAAGCTTTCTTT.

This chain uses TRBV30 with TRBJ2-3, with 7 bases lining up with TRBD2. The CDR3 is 12 amino acids. The junction had 8 bases not matched to a gene; V was cut back by 0 bases and J by 14 bases. Germline lookup yields CDR1 GTSNPN and CDR2 SVGIG (reference sequence). The CDR3, as DNA: TGTGCCTGGAGTGTCACTAGCGATAACGGGTATTTT. This encodes CAWSVTSDNGYF.